The 6 T cell receptor beta chains below were found in one sample sequenced in a study of early T cells in non-severe SARS-CoV-2 infection. TCRdb reprocessed the 5' RACE reads via MiXCR and lists one record per CDR3 protein. The sample records approximately 47,000 distinct CDR3 sequences, roughly 6.1% being singletons. This specimen consisted of whole blood, obtained at baseline. The receptor set was obtained from an adult who was a healthcare worker with PCR-confirmed SARS-CoV-2 infection or an uninfected control (not recorded which).

This clonotype occurred a few times. This chain joins TRBV12-3 or TRBV12-4 and TRBJ2-7, with D perhaps matching TRBD2 (6 bases). The CDR3 length is 15 residues. V was clipped by 6 bases and J by 0 bases, with 15 bases between them. CDR3 sequence (DNA): TGTGCCAGCAGCCTCCCGGGAGCCCCCTCCTACGAGCAGTACTTC. This encodes CASSLPGAPSYEQYF.

In this sample, this clonotype turned up many times. J is TRBJ1-6 and V is TRBV30; 8 positions match TRBD1. The CDR3 covers 15 residues. The ends lost 7 bases at V and 2 bases at J; junction bases unmatched: 7. Germline CDR1 is GTSNPN and CDR2 is SVGIG (reference sequence). This CDR3 is CAFTGQGPYNSPLHF. CDR3 sequence (DNA): TGTGCCTTCACAGGACAGGGACCCTATAATTCACCCCTCCACTTT.

The J gene is TRBJ2-3, the V gene TRBV10-3; 7 positions agree with TRBD2. V lost 3 bases, J lost 9 bases, and 9 bases stayed unmatched. The germline V gene encodes CDR1 ENHRY and CDR2 SYGVKD. CDR3 length equals 14 residues. DNA for the CDR3: TGTGCCATCAGTGAACTCGATTCAGCGGGAACGCAGTATTTT. This gives the protein CAISELDSAGTQYF.

This clonotype was detected ten times or more. This rearrangement joins TRBV7-8 to TRBJ1-2, with D unresolved. V lost 1 base to trimming and J lost 6 bases, with 6 bases between them. In germline, CDR1 is SGHVS, CDR2 FQNEAQ. CDR3 length equals 12 residues. The CDR3 loop is CASSLVGDGYTF. CDR3 DNA sequence: TGTGCCAGCAGCTTAGTGGGAGATGGCTACACCTTC.

This clonotype has a count of ten or more. This chain joins TRBV7-8 and TRBJ2-5, with D uncertain. Trimming pared 1 base from V and 0 bases from J, leaving 6 bases between. This CDR3 has 14 amino acids. Germline CDR1 and CDR2: SGHVS and FQNEAQ. The CDR3 loop reads CASSLDANQETQYF. CDR3 bases: TGTGCCAGCAGCTTAGATGCAAACCAAGAGACCCAGTACTTC.

This clonotype came up many times. CDR3 DNA sequence: TGTGCCAGCAGTTTATTTGGGGCCGCCGATTACGAGCAGTACTTC. Translated, it gives CASSLFGAADYEQYF. The chain links TRBV28 to TRBJ2-7, with a possible D match to TRBD1 (5 bases). The V end lost 1 base, the J end lost 4 bases, and 14 bases lay between the germline ends. CDR1 is MDHEN and CDR2 is SYDVKM in the germline V gene. This CDR3 contains 15 residues.